The rows below give T cell receptor beta chains drawn from one sample of a study of somatic mutations in cytotoxic T cells in rheumatoid arthritis. Here immunoSEQ multiplex PCR was the method, and the copy in TCRdb shows in-frame clones only, minus some. The sample yields about 4,700 clones, 78% seen once. The specimen sequenced was CD8+ T cells sorted from blood. All receptors derive from a man aged 70-80 years with rheumatoid arthritis. Both conserved end residues are part of each CDR3. A D gene is named only where the DNA matches it firmly. Clone size appears in some rows only: once, few, many, or a class for an expanded clone.

j_call v_call clone_size d_call cdr3_nt cdr3_aa
TRBJ2-7 TRBV30 NA TRBD1 TGTGCCTGGAGCGTCGGGACAGGCATTGCCGAGCAGTACTTC CAWSVGTGIAEQYF
TRBJ2-7 TRBV9 NA TRBD2 TGTGCCAGCAGCGTTGGGTTAGCGGGAGATTACGAGCAGTACTTC CASSVGLAGDYEQYF
TRBJ2-1 TRBV7-5 NA NA TGTGTCAGAAGCCGGGGGACGGGGCAGTTCTTC CVRSRGTGQFF
TRBJ2-7 TRBV27 NA NA TGTGCCAGCAGTCCTAGAAGCTCCTACGAGCAGTACTTC CASSPRSSYEQYF
TRBJ2-7 TRBV7-9 NA NA TGTGCCAGCAGTCCGACAGGCTACGAGCAGTACTTC CASSPTGYEQYF
TRBJ1-1 TRBV6-6 once NA TGTGCCAGCAGTTACCTCGAGACTGGCGCCAACACTGAAGCTTTCTTT CASSYLETGANTEAFF
TRBJ2-7 TRBV5-6 once NA TGTGCCAGCAGCTTGGGAGGAGAGCAGTACTTC CASSLGGEQYF
TRBJ2-2 TRBV13 NA NA TGTGCCAGCAGACCGGGGGCGAACACCGGGGAGCTGTTTTTT CASRPGANTGELFF
TRBJ2-1 TRBV19 NA TRBD2 TGTGCCAGTAGCGTCGCTAGCGGATACAATGAGCAGTTCTTC CASSVASGYNEQFF
TRBJ1-6 TRBV7-9 few NA TGTGCCAGCACCCCAGCGGGGAATTCACCCCTCCACTTT CASTPAGNSPLHF
TRBJ2-1 TRBV7-6 NA NA TGTGCCAGCAGCATATCCCTAACCTACAATGAGCAGTTCTTC CASSISLTYNEQFF
TRBJ1-4 TRBV6-1 NA NA TGTGCCAGCAAGAGGACAGAGAATGAAAAACTGTTTTTT CASKRTENEKLFF
TRBJ2-1 TRBV19 NA TRBD1 TGTGCCAGTAGGGGGCAGGGGGCCTTCGCCAACAATGAGCAGTTCTTC CASRGQGAFANNEQFF
TRBJ2-1 TRBV11-2 NA TRBD2 TGTGCCAGCAGCGGTCGGACTAGCGGGAGCCACTCCTACAATGAGCAGTTCTTC CASSGRTSGSHSYNEQFF
TRBJ2-7 TRBV27 few NA TGTGCCAGCAGTCCCACAGGGCCCTACGAGCAGTACTTC CASSPTGPYEQYF
TRBJ2-7 TRBV5-4 few NA TGTGCCAGCAGCCCGGCGGTCGCGGCCTACGAGCAGTACTTC CASSPAVAAYEQYF
TRBJ2-5 TRBV2 NA NA TGTGCCAGCAGGAGACAGATAAGCGAGACCCAGTACTTC CASRRQISETQYF
TRBJ2-1 TRBV30 NA TRBD2 TGTGCCTGGAGTTCTAGCGGGAGGCCGTCCAATGAGCAGTTCTTC CAWSSSGRPSNEQFF
TRBJ2-7 TRBV25-1 NA NA TGTGCCAGCAGTGAACCCTCGGGTTTCCACGAGCAGTACTTC CASSEPSGFHEQYF
TRBJ1-2 TRBV30 few TRBD1 TGTGCCTGGGGCTACAGGGGGTTTAATGGCTACACCTTC CAWGYRGFNGYTF
TRBJ2-7 TRBV19 NA NA TGTGCCAGTAGTATAGGGCAGGGGGGATCCTACGAGCAGTACTTC CASSIGQGGSYEQYF
TRBJ1-5 TRBV30 few NA TGTGCCTGGAGTGTACAGGGTGATCAGCCCCAGCATTTT CAWSVQGDQPQHF
TRBJ2-1 TRBV4-2 NA NA TGTGCCAGCAGCCCACAGGTTTTGGGGATATACAATGAGCAGTTCTTC CASSPQVLGIYNEQFF
TRBJ1-5 TRBV27 NA NA TGTGCCAGCAGTCCCATAGTTGCGAGCAATCAGCCCCAGCATTTT CASSPIVASNQPQHF
TRBJ2-2 TRBV27 NA TRBD2 TGTGCCAGCAGTTTAGGACTAGCGGGGGGGTACACCGGGGAGCTGTTTTTT CASSLGLAGGYTGELFF
TRBJ1-5 TRBV5-1 NA NA TGCGCCAGCAGCTTGGTGGGGGGAAGCAATCAGCCCCAGCATTTT CASSLVGGSNQPQHF